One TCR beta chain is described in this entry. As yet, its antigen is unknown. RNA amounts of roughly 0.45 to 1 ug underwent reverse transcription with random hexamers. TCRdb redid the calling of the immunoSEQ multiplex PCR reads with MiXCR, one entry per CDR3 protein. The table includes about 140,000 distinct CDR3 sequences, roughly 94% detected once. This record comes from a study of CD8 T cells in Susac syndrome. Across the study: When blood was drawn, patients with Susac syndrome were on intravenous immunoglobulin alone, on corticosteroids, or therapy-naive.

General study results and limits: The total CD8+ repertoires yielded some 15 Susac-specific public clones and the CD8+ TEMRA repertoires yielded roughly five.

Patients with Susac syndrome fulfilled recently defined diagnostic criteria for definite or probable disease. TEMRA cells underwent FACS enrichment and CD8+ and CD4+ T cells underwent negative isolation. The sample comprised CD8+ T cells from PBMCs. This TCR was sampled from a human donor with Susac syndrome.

The CDR3 nucleotides read TGTGCCAGCAGCGAGGGGGAACTCTATGGCTACACCTTC. Its translation is CASSEGELYGYTF. V usage is TRBV11-1 and J usage is TRBJ1-2, with a weak D call TRBD1 (6 bases). Germline V CDR1 and CDR2: SGHAT, FQDESV (reference sequence). This CDR3 region has 13 residues. V lost 5 bases and J lost 4, with 11 bases in between.